A selection of T cell receptor beta chains follows, all from one sample in a study of T cell repertoires in cytomegalovirus infection. Antigens for these TCRs are unknown. One entry per CDR3 protein results from TCRdb running MiXCR on the reads. The profile shows hundreds of thousands of distinct CDR3 sequences, roughly 46% of them singletons. Material: cultured PBMCs, obtained from culture after CMV antigen stimulation. Every receptor here comes from a human donor in good health (CMV status not recorded). Some clones in this sample may be carry-over from other donors' samples. Both conserved end residues are part of each CDR3. The D gene is left open where the match is weak. Rows give clone size only sometimes, using once, few, many, or a class for an expanded clone.

TRBJ2-1 | TRBD2 | TRBV11-2 | - | TGTGCCAGCAGCTTTATCAGCGGGAGCGGAAGCAATGAGCAGTTCTTC | CASSFISGSGSNEQFF
TRBJ2-1 | TRBD2 | TRBV19 | few | TGTGCCAGTAGTATCCCGACTAGCGGGAGACGCCCGGCGGAGCAGTTCTTC | CASSIPTSGRRPAEQFF
TRBJ1-5 | TRBD1 | TRBV7-2 | many | TGTGCCAGCAGCCGCTCGGGACAGGGTAACAATCAGCCCCAGCATTTT | CASSRSGQGNNQPQHF
TRBJ1-5 | - | TRBV30 | - | TGTGCCTGGGCCGAAGGAAGCAATCAGCCCCAGCATTTT | CAWAEGSNQPQHF
TRBJ2-5 | - | TRBV27 | - | TGTGCCAGCAGTTTATACGGGGTACAAGAGACCCAGTACTTC | CASSLYGVQETQYF
TRBJ1-2 | TRBD1 | TRBV20-1 | - | TGCAGTGCTGGAGGGGGCGCATTCTATGGCTACACCTTC | CSAGGGAFYGYTF
TRBJ1-5 | - | TRBV2 | - | TGTGCCAGCAGTGGGGACCGTTTCAATCAGCCCCAGCATTTT | CASSGDRFNQPQHF
TRBJ2-4 | - | TRBV15 | - | TGTGCCACCAGCAGGGCGGGGAGCGGCAAAAACATTCAGTACTTC | CATSRAGSGKNIQYF
TRBJ1-6 | - | TRBV5-1 | - | TGCGCCAGCAGCTTTTGGGGACCCATGAATTCACCCCTCCACTTT | CASSFWGPMNSPLHF
TRBJ2-1 | - | TRBV6-2/TRBV6-3 | - | TGTGCCAGCACCGAAATCGGGCGGAATTCCTACAATGAGCAGTTCTTC | CASTEIGRNSYNEQFF
TRBJ2-7 | - | TRBV2 | - | TGTGCCAGCAGTGAATTCCCCTACGAGCAGTACTTC | CASSEFPYEQYF
TRBJ2-3 | - | TRBV7-2 | - | TGTGCCAGCAGCTTATTGGGTAGCCAACCAGATACGCAGTATTTT | CASSLLGSQPDTQYF
TRBJ1-4 | - | TRBV2 | - | TGTGCCAGCAGCTCCGAGGGGGGCAATGAAAAACTGTTTTTT | CASSSEGGNEKLFF
TRBJ2-5 | TRBD2 | TRBV28 | - | TGTGCCAGCAGTTTATTGGCGGGGGGGTTAATCCAGTACTTC | CASSLLAGGLIQYF
TRBJ1-5 | TRBD1 | TRBV2 | - | TGTGCCAGCAGTCTTGACAGGGATAGCAATCAGCCCCAGCATTTT | CASSLDRDSNQPQHF
TRBJ2-1 | - | TRBV7-9 | - | TGTGCCAGCAGCTTATTGGGTTGGAATGAGCAGTTCTTC | CASSLLGWNEQFF
TRBJ2-1 | TRBD2 | TRBV7-2 | few | TGTGCCAGCACCCAGCCGGGACTAGCTCACAATGAGCAGTTCTTC | CASTQPGLAHNEQFF
TRBJ1-1 | - | TRBV7-9 | - | TGTGCCAGCAGCTCCCAGGTAATGAACACTGAAGCTTTCTTT | CASSSQVMNTEAFF
TRBJ1-6 | - | TRBV7-8 | many | TGTGCCAGCAGCTGGGGGGGGGCGGATGGTTCACCCCTCCACTTT | CASSWGGADGSPLHF
TRBJ2-7 | TRBD2 | TRBV7-8 | many | TGTGCCAGCAGCGGCGGGGGGACCACCTACGAGCAGTACTTC | CASSGGGTTYEQYF
TRBJ1-1 | - | TRBV6-6 | once | TGTGCCAGCAGTTACCGGGAGGGGGACACTGAAGCTTTCTTT | CASSYREGDTEAFF
TRBJ2-7 | - | TRBV19 | - | TGTGCCAGTAGTAGTAGTGACGAGCAGTACTTC | CASSSSDEQYF
TRBJ2-1 | - | TRBV6-2/TRBV6-3 | - | TGTGCCAGCAGCCCCCGTACCCCTACGAGCTCCTACAATGAGCAGTTCTTC | CASSPRTPTSSYNEQFF
TRBJ1-2 | - | TRBV12-3/TRBV12-4 | few | TGTGCCAGCACCCGGGGGGGCCAGGGGACCTACACCTTC | CASTRGGQGTYTF
TRBJ1-5 | - | TRBV6-1 | - | TGTGCCAGCTGCAAGGACGTAGCCCCAAGTAGCAATCAGCCCCAGCATTTT | CASCKDVAPSSNQPQHF
TRBJ1-2 | - | TRBV19 | - | TGTGCCAGTAGTACGGCAGGGGAATCTGGCTACACCTTC | CASSTAGESGYTF
TRBJ2-7 | TRBD1 | TRBV6-1 | - | TGTGCCATACGACCGGGACAGGGGTCCTACGAGCAGTACTTC | CAIRPGQGSYEQYF
TRBJ1-6 | TRBD1 | TRBV4-3 | - | TGCGCCAGCAGCCAAGATTTCCGACAGGGTATAGCCTCACCCCTCCACTTT | CASSQDFRQGIASPLHF
TRBJ2-3 | - | TRBV7-2 | few | TGTGCCAGCAGCTTAGGGGCAAGTAGCTTAACAGATACGCAGTATTTT | CASSLGASSLTDTQYF
TRBJ2-1 | TRBD1 | TRBV5-1 | - | TGCGCCAGCAGCTTGCGGCTTGACAGGGGGGGTAATGAGCAGTTCTTC | CASSLRLDRGGNEQFF
TRBJ2-3 | - | TRBV2 | - | TGTGCCAGCATCCTATCCCCGGCAGATACGCAGTATTTT | CASILSPADTQYF
TRBJ2-1 | TRBD2 | TRBV7-6 | - | TGTGCCAGCCTCAGCGGGGGACTAGCGGGAGTGGAGCAGTTCTTC | CASLSGGLAGVEQFF
TRBJ2-3 | - | TRBV2 | - | TGTGCCAGCAGTGAACTAGAGAACACAGATACGCAGTATTTT | CASSELENTDTQYF
TRBJ2-2 | TRBD1 | TRBV6-2/TRBV6-3 | - | TGTGCCAGCAGTAAGGACAGGGTATCTTACACCGGGGAGCTGTTTTTT | CASSKDRVSYTGELFF
TRBJ1-5 | - | TRBV12-3/TRBV12-4 | - | TGTGCCAGCAGGAGACGGGAGAATCAGCCCCAGCATTTT | CASRRRENQPQHF